These 8 T cell receptor beta chains originate from one sample sequenced in a study of OX40 agonist ivuxolimab in advanced cancers. TCRdb's copy holds only in-frame clones and misses some; the assay was immunoSEQ multiplex PCR. The sample lists approximately 74,000 clones; about four fifths were seen once. Specimen: CD4+ or CD8+ T cells sorted from blood, collected in a trial of the OX40 agonist ivuxolimab. The receptors were sampled from an adult with an advanced solid tumor such as melanoma, head and neck, liver or kidney cancer.

This clone has only one observation. V is TRBV19 and J is TRBJ2-7; 14 nucleotides line up with TRBD2. The CDR3 is 14 amino acids. Germline V CDR1 and CDR2: LNHDA, SQIVND (reference sequence). Trimming removed 4 bases from V and 5 bases from J; junction bases left unmatched: 1. The CDR3 loop is CASSKGLAGDEQYF. The CDR3 DNA follows: TGTGCCAGTAGTAAGGGACTAGCGGGAGACGAGCAGTACTTC.

The chain uses TRBV27 and TRBJ2-7; TRBD2 is a possible D gene (5 bases). The CDR3 runs to 14 residues. Germline lookup yields CDR1 MNHEY and CDR2 SMNVEV (reference sequence). V dropped 6 bases and J dropped 2 bases, with 14 bases sitting between them. The CDR3 loop is CASRPFTEAYEQYV. The DNA for the CDR3 is TGTGCCAGCAGACCCTTTACGGAGGCCTACGAGCAGTACGTC.

The chain employs TRBV6-5 and TRBJ2-5; no reliable D call. From germline, CDR1 is MNHEY and CDR2 SVGAGI. Trimming shortened V by 2 bases and J by 1 base, and 5 bases separated the two germline ends. The CDR3 has 13 residues. Written as DNA, the CDR3 is TGTGCCAGCAGTTACAACACCCAAGAGACCCAGTACTTC. Translated: CASSYNTQETQYF.

V is TRBV7-2 and J is TRBJ2-7; TRBD2 matches 9 bases. Germline V CDR1 and CDR2: SGHTA, FQGNSA. Losses at the gene ends were 4 bases for V and 6 bases for J; bases not matched to a gene: 7. The CDR3 extends over 14 amino acids. CDR3 loop: CASSSAGTSSEQYF. The CDR3 bases are TGTGCCAGCAGCTCTGCCGGGACTAGCTCCGAGCAGTACTTC.

This sequence joins TRBV7-9 and TRBJ1-1; D is perhaps TRBD1 (6 bases). The CDR3 loop spans 15 amino acids. Germline CDR1 reads SEHNR; CDR2 reads FQNEAQ (reference sequence). V was trimmed by 5 bases and J by 1 base, leaving 14 bases between them. This CDR3 reads CASSPNRVANTEAFF. The DNA of the CDR3 is TGTGCCAGCAGCCCAAACAGGGTAGCGAACACTGAAGCTTTCTTT.

The chain carries TRBV4-1 and TRBJ1-4; no clear D. The CDR3 totals 15 residues. Trimming cost V 4 bases and J 3 bases, with 12 bases left between them. Looked up from germline, CDR1 is MGHRA and CDR2 is YSYEKL. The CDR3 sequence: CASSPQSGANEKLFF. CDR3 nucleotide sequence: TGCGCCAGCAGCCCTCAAAGTGGGGCTAATGAAAAACTGTTTTTT.

The J gene is TRBJ1-2, the V gene TRBV28, with D maybe TRBD1 (5 bases). The V gene lost 5 bases and the J gene lost 7 bases, with 14 bases spanning the gap. CDR3 length: 13 amino acids. Germline lookup yields CDR1 MDHEN and CDR2 SYDVKM. The CDR3 sequence: CASSPRGLGGYTF. For the CDR3, the DNA is TGTGCCAGCAGTCCTCGGGGGTTGGGTGGCTACACCTTC.

V and J are TRBV2 and TRBJ2-5; 8 nucleotides align to TRBD1. J gave up 4 bases and V 5 bases, and 9 bases lay outside the gene matches. Germline CDR1 reads SNHLY; CDR2 reads FYNNEI. The CDR3 consists of 15 residues. CDR3: CASSNRGTGVETQYF. The CDR3 region has the DNA TGTGCCAGCAGTAACAGGGGGACAGGAGTAGAGACCCAGTACTTC.